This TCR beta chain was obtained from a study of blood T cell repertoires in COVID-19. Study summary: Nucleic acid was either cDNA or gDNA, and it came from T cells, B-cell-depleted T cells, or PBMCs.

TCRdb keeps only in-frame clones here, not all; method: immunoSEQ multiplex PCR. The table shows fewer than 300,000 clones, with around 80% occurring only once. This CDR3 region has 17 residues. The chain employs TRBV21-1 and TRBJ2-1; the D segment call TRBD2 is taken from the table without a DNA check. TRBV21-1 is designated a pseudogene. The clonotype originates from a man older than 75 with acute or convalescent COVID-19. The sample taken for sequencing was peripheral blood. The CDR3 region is CASSKETSGSNWNEQFF. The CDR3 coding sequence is TGTGCCAGCAGCAAAGAGACTAGCGGGAGCAATTGGAATGAGCAGTTCTTC.